Shown below are 20 T cell receptor beta chains from a single sample sequenced in a study of CD8 T cells in ankylosing spondylitis. TCRdb redid the calling of the 5' RACE reads with MiXCR, one entry per CDR3 protein. The sample records tens of thousands of distinct CDR3 sequences, 27% being singletons. Input material: blood, either unsorted or a sorted T cell fraction (not recorded which). The receptors come from a male donor with ankylosing spondylitis or in good health (not recorded which).

This chain joins TRBV28 and TRBJ1-2, with TRBD1 matching over 7 bases. Looked up from germline, CDR1 is MDHEN and CDR2 is SYDVKM. The CDR3 sequence is 14 residues long. Germline trimming cut 3 bases from V and 4 bases from J; bases unmatched to any gene: 5. The CDR3 loop reads CASSLGGQTYGYTF. The DNA of the CDR3 is TGTGCCAGCAGTTTGGGGGGACAGACCTATGGCTACACCTTC.

The V gene is TRBV12-3 or TRBV12-4, the J gene TRBJ2-3; possibly TRBD2 for D (5 bases). Trimming took off 4 bases at V and 7 bases at J, with 21 bases between the two ends. CDR3 size: 16 residues. In DNA, the CDR3 is TGTGCCAGCAGTTACGACACCCCGGGGTTCTTGAATACGCAGTATTTT. Translated: CASSYDTPGFLNTQYF.

The rearrangement links TRBV4-2 to TRBJ2-5, with a possible D match to TRBD1 (5 bases). Germline lookup yields CDR1 LGHNA and CDR2 YNFKEQ. V lost 0 bases and J lost 4, with 9 bases in between. This CDR3 is 14 amino acids long. The DNA for the CDR3 is TGTGCCAGCAGCCAAGATCCAGGGTTAGAGACCCAGTACTTC. Amino acid sequence: CASSQDPGLETQYF.

The V gene is TRBV10-3, the J gene TRBJ1-4; D remains ambiguous. The ends were cut back, 3 bases at V and 3 bases at J, with 8 bases in the middle. From germline, CDR1 is ENHRY and CDR2 SYGVKD. The CDR3 is 14 residues long. The CDR3 DNA reads as TGTGCCATCAGTGACCCGGCGGCTAATGAAAAACTGTTTTTT. Translation gives CAISDPAANEKLFF.

The gene calls are TRBV6-6 and TRBJ1-1; D call uncertain. V dropped 3 bases and J dropped 8 bases, with 10 bases sitting between them. Germline CDR1 reads MNHNY; CDR2 reads SVGAGI (reference sequence). This CDR3 region has 12 residues. The CDR3, as DNA: TGTGCCAGCAGTTATCGCGGTTACGAAGCTTTCTTT. This encodes CASSYRGYEAFF.

This sequence joins TRBV27 and TRBJ2-1; D perhaps matches TRBD2 (6 bases). Per germline, CDR1 MNHEY and CDR2 SMNVEV (reference sequence). V was shortened by 1 base and J by 8 bases, with 18 bases between the two germline ends. CDR3 length: 16 amino acids. In nucleotides, the CDR3 is TGTGCCAGCAGTTTATGGGCGGGGCCAACGGCCCATGAGCAGTTCTTC. This encodes CASSLWAGPTAHEQFF.

This chain connects TRBV20-1 to TRBJ2-7; D gene unclear. The germline V and J ends were trimmed by 6 bases and 4 bases, with 25 bases remaining between them. This CDR3 comprises 16 residues. In germline, CDR1 is DFQATT, CDR2 SNEGSKA (reference sequence). The CDR3 spells CSAAPLLGRVGYEQYF. The DNA of the CDR3 is TGCAGTGCCGCGCCCCTCCTTGGACGGGTCGGTTACGAGCAGTACTTC.

In this sample, this clonotype turned up a few times. The J gene is TRBJ2-2, the V gene TRBV2; D unresolved. Germline V gene lookup returns CDR1 SNHLY and CDR2 FYNNEI. The ends were cut back, 6 bases at V and 0 bases at J, with 14 bases in the middle. There are 16 residues in the CDR3. The CDR3 DNA is TGTGCCAGCAGGCCCCAATCCCTCGCGAACACCGGGGAGCTGTTTTTT. Protein sequence: CASRPQSLANTGELFF.

The V gene is TRBV7-9, the J gene TRBJ1-2; 7 bases fit TRBD1. Germline V gene lookup returns CDR1 SEHNR and CDR2 FQNEAQ (reference sequence). The V segment lost 5 bases and the J segment 4 bases; nucleotides outside the gene matches: 4. The CDR3 contains 13 residues. CDR3 bases: TGTGCCAGCAGCCGCCGGGACAGCTATGGCTACACCTTC. Translating it yields CASSRRDSYGYTF.

Many counts were recorded for this clonotype. The chain has TRBV20-1 and TRBJ2-3, with TRBD2 identical over 11 bases. The CDR3 sequence is 14 residues long. With 5 bases clipped from V and 5 bases from J, the junction kept 6 bases outside the gene matches. Germline V gene sequence: CDR1 DFQATT, CDR2 SNEGSKA (reference sequence). CDR3 sequence (DNA): TGCAGTGCTCCCCTACTAGCGGGGGAAGATACGCAGTATTTT. It yields the protein CSAPLLAGEDTQYF.

This clonotype occurred a few times. The chain couples TRBV5-1 to TRBJ2-3; D is possibly TRBD1 (5 bases). CDR1 is SGHRS, CDR2 YFSETQ, per germline. V gave up 3 bases and J gave up 5 bases, with 13 bases separating them. This CDR3 is 14 amino acids long. The CDR3 here is CASSSGSTGDTQYF. The CDR3 DNA reads TGCGCCAGCAGCTCCGGGTCTACAGGAGATACGCAGTATTTT.

The sample holds a few counts of this clonotype. V usage is TRBV12-3 or TRBV12-4 and J usage is TRBJ1-2; D ambiguous. V was trimmed by 2 bases and J by 8 bases, leaving 3 bases between them. This CDR3 contains 10 residues. The CDR3 DNA reads as TGTGCCAGCAGTTTATACGGCTACACCTTC. This sequence encodes CASSLYGYTF.

This clonotype was counted a single time. The chain has TRBV13 and TRBJ1-2, with a tentative D call TRBD1 (6 bases). V lost 5 bases and J lost 3, with 19 bases in between. CDR1 and CDR2 from the germline V gene are PRHDT and FYEKMQ (reference sequence). The CDR3 loop spans 16 amino acids. The chain's CDR3 is CASSANFGQTYYGYTF. The DNA for the CDR3 is TGTGCCAGCAGCGCCAACTTTGGACAGACCTACTATGGCTACACCTTC.

A single count supports this clonotype. The rearrangement uses TRBV7-2 and TRBJ2-3; the D is unclear. The CDR3 runs 14 residues. With 1 base removed from V and 2 bases from J, the gap between germline ends came to 7 bases. CDR1 and CDR2 from the germline V gene are SGHTA and FQGNSA. The CDR3 spells CASSLDWATDTQYF. In DNA, the CDR3 is TGTGCCAGCAGCTTAGACTGGGCCACAGATACGCAGTATTTT.

This clonotype was seen a handful of times. The V call is TRBV29-1, the J call TRBJ2-3; the D gene could be TRBD1 or TRBD2 (5 bases each). Trimming removed 3 bases from V and 1 base from J, with 8 bases in between. CDR1 is SQVTM, CDR2 ANQGSEA, per germline. The CDR3 has 13 amino acids. CDR3 region: CSVDLGGTDTQYF. The CDR3 bases are TGCAGCGTTGACCTGGGGGGCACAGATACGCAGTATTTT.

This clonotype was counted at least ten times. At one end, the junction sequence differs from germline, possibly due to a read error. The rearrangement uses TRBV7-7 and TRBJ2-3, with D perhaps matching TRBD2 (5 bases). CDR1 SSHAT and CDR2 FNYEAQ come from the germline V gene (reference sequence). The CDR3 covers 17 residues. The CDR3 nucleotides are TGTGCTAGCAGCTTACTCTCGGCGGGCCCAGGAGCAGATACGCAGTATTTT. Translating it yields CASSLLSAGPGADTQYF. The full variable domain, its missing parts supplied by reference TRBV7-7 and TRBJ2-3, is GAGVSQSPRYKVTKRGQDVTLRCDPISSHATLYWYQQALGQGPEFLTYFNYEAQPDKSGLPSDRFSAERPEGSISTLTIQRTEQRDSAMYRCASSLLSAGPGADTQYFGPGTRLTVL.

This rearrangement joins TRBV20-1 to TRBJ1-1, with D unresolved. V lost 4 bases and J lost 0, with 12 bases in between. The CDR3 contains 14 residues. Germline V CDR1 and CDR2: DFQATT, SNEGSKA (reference sequence). As DNA, the CDR3 is TGCAGTGCTACTTCCACCCTGTTGAACACTGAAGCTTTCTTT. Protein sequence: CSATSTLLNTEAFF.

This clonotype came up a few times. V gene TRBV11-2 combines with J gene TRBJ2-7; a weak D match, TRBD2 (5 bases). There are 12 residues in the CDR3. From germline, CDR1 is SGHAT and CDR2 FQNNGV. V gave up 3 bases and J gave up 4 bases, with 7 bases separating them. The CDR3 spells CASSFRGYEQYV. The DNA for the CDR3 is TGTGCCAGCAGCTTTCGGGGATACGAGCAGTACGTC.

This clonotype was observed a handful of times. V is TRBV10-3 and J is TRBJ1-3; D gene uncertain. The CDR3 covers 16 residues. The ends were cut back, 0 bases at V and 2 bases at J, with 11 bases in the middle. The germline V gene encodes CDR1 ENHRY and CDR2 SYGVKD. The DNA of the CDR3 is TGTGCCATCAGTGAGTCCTTGGGAGGGACTGGAAACACCATATATTTT. Translated: CAISESLGGTGNTIYF.

The chain combines TRBV29-1 with TRBJ2-2, with TRBD1 matching over 7 bases. Germline-derived CDR1 and CDR2 are SQVTM and ANQGSEA. This CDR3 is 16 amino acids long. The J segment lost 1 base and the V segment lost 5 bases, leaving 10 bases of the junction unmatched. In DNA form, the CDR3 reads TGCAGCGTTTTAGGGTGGGGACAGATGAACACCGGGGAGCTGTTTTTT. Amino acids: CSVLGWGQMNTGELFF.